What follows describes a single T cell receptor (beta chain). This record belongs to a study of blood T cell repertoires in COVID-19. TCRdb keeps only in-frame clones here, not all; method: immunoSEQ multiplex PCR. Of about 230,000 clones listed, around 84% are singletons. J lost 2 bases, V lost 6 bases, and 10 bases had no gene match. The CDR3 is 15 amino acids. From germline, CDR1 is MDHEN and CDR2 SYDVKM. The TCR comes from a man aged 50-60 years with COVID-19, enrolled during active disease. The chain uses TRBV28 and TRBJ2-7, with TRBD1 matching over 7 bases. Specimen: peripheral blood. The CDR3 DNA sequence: TGTGCCAGCAGGCCATCCACAGGGGCGGCCTACGAGCAGTACTTC. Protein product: CASRPSTGAAYEQYF.